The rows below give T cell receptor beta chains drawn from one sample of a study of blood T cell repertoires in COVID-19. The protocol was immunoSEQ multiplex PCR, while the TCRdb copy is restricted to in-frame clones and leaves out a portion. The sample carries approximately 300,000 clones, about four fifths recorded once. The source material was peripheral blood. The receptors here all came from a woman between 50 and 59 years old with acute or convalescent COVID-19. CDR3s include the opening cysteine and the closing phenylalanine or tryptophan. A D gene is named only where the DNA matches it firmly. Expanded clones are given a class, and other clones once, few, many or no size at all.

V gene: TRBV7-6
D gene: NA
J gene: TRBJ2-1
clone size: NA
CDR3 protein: CASSLTSVGGSYNEQFF
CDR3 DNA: TGTGCCAGCAGCTTAACCTCGGTAGGAGGCTCCTACAATGAGCAGTTCTTC

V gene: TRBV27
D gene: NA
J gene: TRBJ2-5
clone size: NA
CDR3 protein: CASSLSPGHKETQYF
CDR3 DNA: TGTGCCAGCAGTTTATCCCCGGGACATAAAGAGACCCAGTACTTC

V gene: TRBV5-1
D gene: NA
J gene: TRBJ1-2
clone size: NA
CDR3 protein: CASSLPDSSSSYGYTF
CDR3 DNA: TGCGCCAGCAGCTTGCCCGACAGTTCCTCATCCTATGGCTACACCTTC

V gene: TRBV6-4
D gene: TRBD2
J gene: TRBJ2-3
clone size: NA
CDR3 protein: CASSVGLAGGWDTQYF
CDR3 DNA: TGTGCCAGCAGTGTGGGACTAGCGGGAGGGTGGGATACGCAGTATTTT

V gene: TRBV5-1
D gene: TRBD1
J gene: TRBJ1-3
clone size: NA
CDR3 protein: CASSSDRGTGNTIYF
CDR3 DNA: TGCGCCAGCAGCTCGGACAGGGGAACTGGAAACACCATATATTTT

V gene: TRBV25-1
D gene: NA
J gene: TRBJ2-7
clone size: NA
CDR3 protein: CASSERQEEYF
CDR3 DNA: TGTGCCAGCAGTGAACGGCAGGAGGAGTACTTC

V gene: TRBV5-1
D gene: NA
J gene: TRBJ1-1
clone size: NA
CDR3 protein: CASSPQGRGTEAFF
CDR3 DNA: TGCGCCAGCAGCCCCCAGGGAAGGGGCACTGAAGCTTTCTTT

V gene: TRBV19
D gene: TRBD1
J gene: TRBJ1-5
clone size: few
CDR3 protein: CASSDRGLSQPQHF
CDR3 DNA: TGTGCCAGTAGTGACAGGGGGCTTAGTCAGCCCCAGCATTTT

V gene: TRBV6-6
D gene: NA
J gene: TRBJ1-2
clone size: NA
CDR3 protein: CASRGPNYGYTF
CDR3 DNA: TGTGCCAGCAGGGGGCCAAACTATGGCTACACCTTC

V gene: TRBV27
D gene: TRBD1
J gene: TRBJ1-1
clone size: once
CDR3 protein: CASSFRTGTSDTEAFF
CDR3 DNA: TGTGCCAGCAGTTTTAGGACAGGTACATCGGACACTGAAGCTTTCTTT

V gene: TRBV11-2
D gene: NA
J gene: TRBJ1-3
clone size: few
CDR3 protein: CASSLEERSLAGNTIYF
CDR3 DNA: TGTGCCAGCAGCTTAGAGGAGCGCAGCCTGGCTGGAAACACCATATATTTT

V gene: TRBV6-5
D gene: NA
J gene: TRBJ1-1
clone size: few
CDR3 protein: CASSYAGNTEAFF
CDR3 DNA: TGTGCCAGCAGTTACGCAGGGAACACTGAAGCTTTCTTT

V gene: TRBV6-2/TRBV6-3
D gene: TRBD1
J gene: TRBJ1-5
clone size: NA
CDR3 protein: CASSPTATGGGNQPQHF
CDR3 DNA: TGTGCCAGCAGCCCTACCGCGACAGGGGGCGGCAATCAGCCCCAGCATTTT

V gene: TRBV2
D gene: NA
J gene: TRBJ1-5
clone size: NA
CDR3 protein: CASSEAQGRNQPQHF
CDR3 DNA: TGTGCCAGCAGTGAGGCACAGGGTCGAAATCAGCCCCAGCATTTT

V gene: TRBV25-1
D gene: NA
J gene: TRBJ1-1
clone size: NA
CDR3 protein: CATLASTGTEAFF
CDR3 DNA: TGTGCCACCCTAGCCTCGACGGGGACTGAAGCTTTCTTT

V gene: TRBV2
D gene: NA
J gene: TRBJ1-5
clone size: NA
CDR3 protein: CASSDAGWPQHF
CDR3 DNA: TGTGCCAGCAGTGACGCGGGATGGCCCCAGCATTTT

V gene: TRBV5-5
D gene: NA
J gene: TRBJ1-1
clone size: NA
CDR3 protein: CASSLGRQDTEAFF
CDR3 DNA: TGTGCCAGCAGCTTGGGCCGACAGGACACTGAAGCTTTCTTT

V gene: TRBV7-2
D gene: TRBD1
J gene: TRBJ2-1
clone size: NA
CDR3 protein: CASSSRTGGNEQFF
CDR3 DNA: TGTGCCAGCAGCTCCAGGACAGGGGGCAATGAGCAGTTCTTC

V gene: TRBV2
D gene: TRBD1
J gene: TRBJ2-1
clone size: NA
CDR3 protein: CASSGFQGARGEQFF
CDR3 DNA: TGTGCCAGCAGTGGATTTCAGGGGGCGAGGGGTGAGCAGTTCTTC

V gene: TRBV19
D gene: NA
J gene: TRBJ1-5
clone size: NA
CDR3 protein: CASSGGDSNQPQHF
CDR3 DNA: TGTGCCAGTAGTGGGGGGGATAGCAATCAGCCCCAGCATTTT

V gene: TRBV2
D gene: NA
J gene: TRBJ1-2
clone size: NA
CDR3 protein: CASSEGGGSYGYTF
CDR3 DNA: TGTGCCAGCAGTGAAGGGGGGGGGAGCTATGGCTACACCTTC

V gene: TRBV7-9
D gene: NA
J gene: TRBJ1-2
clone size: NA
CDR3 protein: CASSYDSYYGYTF
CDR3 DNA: TGTGCCAGCAGCTACGACAGCTACTATGGCTACACCTTC

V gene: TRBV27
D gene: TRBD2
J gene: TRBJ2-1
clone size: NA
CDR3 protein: CASSLLASGRSNEQFF
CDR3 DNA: TGTGCCAGCAGTTTACTGGCTAGCGGGAGAAGTAATGAGCAGTTCTTC

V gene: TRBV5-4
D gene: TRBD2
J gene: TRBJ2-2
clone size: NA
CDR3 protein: CASSLGGRGDTGELFF
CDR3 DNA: TGTGCCAGCAGCTTAGGCGGGAGGGGCGACACCGGGGAGCTGTTTTTT

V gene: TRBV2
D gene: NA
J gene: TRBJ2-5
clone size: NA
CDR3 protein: CASGRRTPETQYF
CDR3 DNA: TGTGCCAGCGGTAGGAGGACCCCGGAGACCCAGTACTTC

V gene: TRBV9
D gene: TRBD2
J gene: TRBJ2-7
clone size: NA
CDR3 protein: CASSPSGSGDEQYF
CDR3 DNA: TGTGCCAGCAGCCCGAGCGGGAGTGGAGACGAGCAGTACTTC

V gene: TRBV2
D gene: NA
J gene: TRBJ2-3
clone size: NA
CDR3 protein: CASSYGAGLTDTQYF
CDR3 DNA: TGTGCCAGCAGCTATGGGGCGGGGCTCACAGATACGCAGTATTTT

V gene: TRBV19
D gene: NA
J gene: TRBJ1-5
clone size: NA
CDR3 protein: CASRQGAGQPQHF
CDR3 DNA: TGTGCCAGTAGACAGGGAGCAGGGCAGCCCCAGCATTTT

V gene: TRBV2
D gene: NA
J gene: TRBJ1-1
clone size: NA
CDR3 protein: CASRVSSTEAFF
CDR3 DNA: TGTGCCAGCAGGGTTTCCAGCACTGAAGCTTTCTTT

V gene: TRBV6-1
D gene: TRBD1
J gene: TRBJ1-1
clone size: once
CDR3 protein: CASSVGIGGQFLMNTEAFF
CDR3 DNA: TGTGCCAGCAGTGTCGGGATCGGGGGACAGTTTCTAATGAACACTGAAGCTTTCTTT

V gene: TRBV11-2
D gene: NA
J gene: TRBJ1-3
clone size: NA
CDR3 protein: CASSLAGGIGNTIYF
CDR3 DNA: TGTGCCAGCAGCTTAGCGGGGGGCATAGGAAACACCATATATTTT

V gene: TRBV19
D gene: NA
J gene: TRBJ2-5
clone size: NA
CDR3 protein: CASSIRREETQYF
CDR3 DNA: TGTGCCAGTAGTATACGGCGGGAAGAGACCCAGTACTTC

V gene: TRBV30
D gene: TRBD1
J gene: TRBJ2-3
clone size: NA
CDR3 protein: CAWRATGGRDTQYF
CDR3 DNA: TGTGCCTGGAGGGCTACAGGGGGCCGTGATACGCAGTATTTT

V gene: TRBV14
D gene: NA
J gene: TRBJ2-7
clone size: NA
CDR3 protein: CASSHDRGLPYEQYF
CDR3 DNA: TGTGCCAGCAGCCATGATAGGGGACTGCCCTACGAGCAGTACTTC

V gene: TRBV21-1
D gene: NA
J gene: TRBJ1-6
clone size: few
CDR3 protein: CASSNSAGFSQCPLHF
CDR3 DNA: TGTGCCAGCAGCAATAGCGCGGGTTTCTCCCAATGTCCCCTCCACTTT

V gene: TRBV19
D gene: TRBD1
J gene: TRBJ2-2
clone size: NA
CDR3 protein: CASSRQGVSTGELFF
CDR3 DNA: TGTGCCAGTAGTAGGCAGGGGGTAAGCACCGGGGAGCTGTTTTTT

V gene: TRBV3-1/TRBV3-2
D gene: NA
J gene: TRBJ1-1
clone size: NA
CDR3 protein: CASTQQMNTEAFF
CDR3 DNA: TGTGCCAGCACCCAACAGATGAACACTGAAGCTTTCTTT

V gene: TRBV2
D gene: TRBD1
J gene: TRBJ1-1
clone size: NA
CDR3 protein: CASSEAGTGPFF
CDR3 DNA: TGTGCCAGCAGTGAAGCCGGGACAGGGCCTTTCTTT

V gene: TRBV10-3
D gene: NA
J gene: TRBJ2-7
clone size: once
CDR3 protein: CAISANRDYEQYF
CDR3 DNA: TGTGCCATCAGTGCGAACAGGGACTACGAGCAGTACTTC